A single sample gave rise to the 22 T cell receptor beta chains below, sequenced in a study of T-cell memory formation after mild COVID-19. TCRdb reanalysed the 5' RACE reads using MiXCR and keeps one entry per CDR3 protein. This table has around 370,000 distinct CDR3 sequences, roughly 21% appearing once. Sequenced: PBMCs or a T cell subset sorted from them (not recorded which). The source of these receptors is an adult woman who had mild COVID-19 (a few samples of this study predate the infection). Cell type and time point are not known.

The CDR3 DNA sequence: TGCGCCAGCAGCCAAGGGAACAGTTACGAGGGGGTGCAGTACTTC. Translated: CASSQGNSYEGVQYF. This sequence joins TRBV4-3 and TRBJ2-7, with D possibly being TRBD1 (6 bases). Germline-derived CDR1 and CDR2 are LGHNA and YSLEER. Trimming shortened V by 1 base and J by 9 bases, and 19 bases separated the two germline ends. The length of the CDR3 is 15 residues.

In its sample, this clonotype was seen a few times. The rearrangement links TRBV6-5 to TRBJ2-3; D possibly corresponds to TRBD1 (5 bases). The CDR3 runs to 15 residues. Between the trimmed V and J ends, which lost 7 bases and 5 bases, there was a span of 19 bases. Germline CDR1 reads MNHEY; CDR2 reads SVGAGI. CDR3 nucleotides: TGTGCCAGCATATCCTTAAGGGGCGAGGAAGATACGCAGTATTTT. This gives the protein CASISLRGEEDTQYF.

This clonotype was found many times. V and J are TRBV5-1 and TRBJ2-3; D might be TRBD2 (6 bases). Looked up from germline, CDR1 is SGHRS and CDR2 is YFSETQ. Between the trimmed V and J ends, which lost 5 bases and 2 bases, there was a span of 12 bases. CDR3 length equals 14 residues. In nucleotides, the CDR3 is TGCGCCAGCAGGTCCGGGGGTTCCACAGATACGCAGTATTTT. Translation gives CASRSGGSTDTQYF.

This clonotype appeared a few times. The chain uses TRBV30 and TRBJ2-3, with TRBD1 identical over 7 bases. The trim removed 0 bases at V and 4 bases at J, leaving 7 bases unmatched. Germline CDR1 GTSNPN, CDR2 SVGIG (reference sequence). The length of the CDR3 is 15 residues. In nucleotides, the CDR3 is TGTGCCTGGAGTGTACACAGGGGAATAGCAGATACGCAGTATTTT. Its protein is CAWSVHRGIADTQYF.

The genes are TRBV5-5 and TRBJ1-1; no definite D call. Germline CDR1 is SGHKS and CDR2 is YYEKEE (reference sequence). This CDR3 spans 14 amino acids. V gave up 0 bases and J gave up 4 bases, with 10 bases separating them. CDR3 bases: TGTGCCAGCAGCTTGGAAGCTTTGGGCACTGAAGCTTTCTTT. Translation gives CASSLEALGTEAFF.

V is TRBV13 and J is TRBJ1-4; 8 bases align to TRBD1. Trimming took 4 bases from V and 12 from J; bases not matched to a gene: 4. This CDR3 is 12 amino acids long. Germline-derived CDR1 and CDR2 are PRHDT and FYEKMQ (reference sequence). DNA for the CDR3: TGTGCCAGCAGCTCGGACAGGGAACAACTGTTTTTT. Residues: CASSSDREQLFF.

This chain joins TRBV7-9 and TRBJ1-5; TRBD1 aligns across 7 bases. CDR3 length: 12 residues. Germline V CDR1 and CDR2: SEHNR, FQNEAQ (reference sequence). J lost 4 bases, V lost 10 bases, and 4 bases had no gene match. The CDR3 DNA sequence: TGTGCCATCGGGACAGATAATCAGCCCCAGCATTTT. Residues: CAIGTDNQPQHF.

This clonotype was recorded a few times. CDR3 nucleotide sequence: TGTGCCAGCAGCCAACCCCCCGGGGAGCTGTTTTTT. Protein: CASSQPPGELFF. The gene calls are TRBV3-1 and TRBJ2-2, with D unclear. Deletions cut 2 bases from V and 6 bases from J, with 4 bases between. This CDR3 comprises 12 residues. Germline V gene lookup returns CDR1 LGHDT and CDR2 YNNKEL (reference sequence).

The chain uses TRBV5-8 and TRBJ2-5; TRBD1 matches at 7 bases. Trimming at V came to 6 bases and at J to 9 bases, leaving 17 bases not matched to a gene. The CDR3 spans 15 residues. Germline-derived CDR1 and CDR2 are SGHTS and YDEGEE. The CDR3 protein is CASTFRDSFTGSQYF. DNA of the CDR3: TGTGCCAGCACCTTTAGGGACAGTTTTACTGGGTCCCAGTACTTC.

This clonotype appeared many times. V gene TRBV12-3 or TRBV12-4 combines with J gene TRBJ2-1, with D tentatively TRBD2 (6 bases). The ends were cut back, 4 bases at V and 6 bases at J, with 13 bases in the middle. The CDR3 extends over 14 amino acids. For the CDR3, the DNA is TGTGCCAGCAGTTCCCGGGGAGGCCCCAATGAGCAGTTCTTC. Translation gives CASSSRGGPNEQFF.

This clonotype was picked up a small number of times. The chain is built from TRBV4-1 and TRBJ1-2; D perhaps matches TRBD1 (5 bases). CDR1 MGHRA and CDR2 YSYEKL come from the germline V gene. Trimming removed 0 bases at V and 5 bases at J, with 13 bases between. The CDR3 sequence is 15 residues long. For the CDR3, the DNA is TGCGCCAGCAGCCAAGACTCGGGGCAGGGATATGGCTACACCTTC. As protein: CASSQDSGQGYGYTF.

V gene TRBV5-6 combines with J gene TRBJ1-5; no clear D. V lost 3 bases and J 0 bases, leaving 10 bases between the germline ends. The CDR3 loop spans 15 amino acids. In germline, CDR1 is SGHDT, CDR2 YYEEEE. DNA of the CDR3: TGTGCCAGCAGCTCGCGATTTAGTAGCAATCAGCCCCAGCATTTT. This encodes CASSSRFSSNQPQHF.

This clonotype was seen many times. The rearrangement uses TRBV12-3 or TRBV12-4 and TRBJ2-3, with 8 bases aligning to TRBD1. V shed 5 bases and J 1 base; nucleotides not matched to a gene: 5. The CDR3 extends over 15 amino acids. DNA of the CDR3: TGTGCCAGCAGTCTACAGGGGGTTGGCACAGATACGCAGTATTTT. Translating gives CASSLQGVGTDTQYF.

This clonotype was detected only a few times. The rearrangement links TRBV20-1 to TRBJ2-2; no reliable D call. Per the germline V gene, CDR1 is DFQATT and CDR2 is SNEGSKA (reference sequence). The V and J ends lost 3 bases and 0 bases respectively, with 5 bases between them. The CDR3 runs 13 residues. The CDR3, as DNA: TGCAGTGCTAGGGATCCGAACACCGGGGAGCTGTTTTTT. It specifies CSARDPNTGELFF.

In its sample, this clonotype was seen once. This chain joins TRBV6-5 and TRBJ2-7; 11 nucleotides align to TRBD2. The CDR3 is 19 residues long. With 5 bases clipped from V and 2 bases from J, the junction kept 17 bases outside the gene matches. The V gene's germline CDR1 is MNHEY and CDR2 SVGAGI. The CDR3 nucleotides read TGTGCCAGCAGTAGCTTAGCGGGAGGGACAATTTCAAAACCCTACGAGCAGTACTTC. Its translation: CASSSLAGGTISKPYEQYF.

The table lists this clonotype with a few counts. The CDR3 protein is CASSYRQGGITGELFF. The CDR3 coding sequence is TGTGCCAGCAGCTACCGACAGGGGGGGATCACCGGGGAGCTGTTTTTT. The J gene is TRBJ2-2, the V gene TRBV5-4; TRBD1 aligns across 9 bases. V dropped 3 bases and J dropped 4; count of bases not matched to a gene: 7. CDR1 and CDR2 (germline): SGHNT, YYREEE (reference sequence). The CDR3 totals 16 residues.

This chain joins TRBV20-1 and TRBJ2-3; 10 bases agree with TRBD2. Germline CDR1 is DFQATT and CDR2 is SNEGSKA (reference sequence). Trimming removed 8 bases from V and 1 base from J; junction bases left unmatched: 6. This CDR3 has 14 amino acids. The CDR3 spells CSPLAGVGTDTQYF. DNA of the CDR3: TGCAGTCCTCTAGCGGGAGTAGGCACAGATACGCAGTATTTT.

V usage is TRBV6-2 or TRBV6-3 and J usage is TRBJ2-5, with TRBD1 as a possible D gene (5 bases). The germline V gene encodes CDR1 MNHEY and CDR2 SVGEGT. The length of the CDR3 is 12 residues. V shed 6 bases and J shed 8 bases, with 13 bases lying between them. CDR3 sequence reads: CASSARQFTQYF. The CDR3 region has the DNA TGTGCCAGCAGCGCCCGACAGTTCACCCAGTACTTC.

This clonotype was recorded a few times. This chain links TRBV11-2 with TRBJ2-1; TRBD1 aligns across 9 bases. Germline V CDR1 and CDR2: SGHAT, FQNNGV. The CDR3 runs 16 residues. The trim removed 5 bases at V and 4 bases at J, leaving 9 bases unmatched. In DNA form, the CDR3 reads TGTGCCAGCAGCCTTGGAAGGACAGGGGTTTACAATGAGCAGTTCTTC. Its protein is CASSLGRTGVYNEQFF. The full variable domain, its missing parts supplied by reference TRBV11-2 and TRBJ2-1, is EAGVAQSPRYKIIEKRQSVAFWCNPISGHATLYWYQQILGQGPKLLIQFQNNGVVDDSQLPKDRFSAERLKGVDSTLKIQPAKLEDSAVYLCASSLGRTGVYNEQFFGPGTRLTVL.

This clonotype has just a few counts. The chain employs TRBV6-5 and TRBJ2-7; perhaps TRBD2 as D (6 bases). The CDR3 is 15 residues long. Germline V gene lookup returns CDR1 MNHEY and CDR2 SVGAGI. Between the trimmed V and J ends, which lost 0 bases and 1 base, there was a span of 10 bases. CDR3 in amino acids: CASSYSGRGSYEQYF. CDR3 sequence (DNA): TGTGCCAGCAGTTACTCGGGCCGGGGGTCCTACGAGCAGTACTTC.

J is TRBJ2-2 and V is TRBV7-9; 8 bases are a match to TRBD1. V gave up 3 bases and J gave up 1 base; unmatched junction bases: 7. Germline CDR1 and CDR2: SEHNR and FQNEAQ (reference sequence). The CDR3 is 17 amino acids. This chain's CDR3 is CASSFSPDRGNTGELFF. In DNA, the CDR3 is TGTGCCAGCAGCTTTAGCCCAGACAGGGGGAACACCGGGGAGCTGTTTTTT.

This chain connects TRBV20-1 to TRBJ2-7; 7 bases match TRBD1. Germline V gene sequence: CDR1 DFQATT, CDR2 SNEGSKA (reference sequence). The CDR3 has 12 residues. V dropped 6 bases and J dropped 3; count of bases not matched to a gene: 5. Here the CDR3 DNA reads TGCAGTGCAAACAGGGGCTACTACGAGCAGTACTTC. Protein sequence: CSANRGYYEQYF.